These T cell receptor beta chains were read from a single sample in a study of blood T cells in healthy people across ages. TCRdb redid the calling of the 5' RACE reads with MiXCR, one entry per CDR3 protein. The sample consists of roughly 1,000,000 distinct CDR3 sequences, approximately 25% of them appearing once. The sample was also reused in another study, on T cells of mothers and their children.

The sequenced sample consisted of blood. The receptors come from a girl aged 2-10 years in good health. Each CDR3 is given with its conserved first and last residue. D genes are given only for firm matches. Where a row states a size, it is once, few, many or the class of an expanded clone; other rows omit it.

V	J	D	size	CDR3	DNA
TRBV3-1	TRBJ2-3	-	many	CASSQGSSWNTDTQYF	TGTGCCAGCAGCCAGGGGTCATCCTGGAACACAGATACGCAGTATTTT
TRBV6-2/TRBV6-3	TRBJ2-2	TRBD1	few	CASSWDRANTGELFF	TGTGCCAGCAGTTGGGACAGGGCGAACACCGGGGAGCTGTTTTTT
TRBV6-6	TRBJ2-1	-	-	CASSYVGLPSWGDEQFF	TGTGCCAGCAGTTACGTCGGACTACCAAGTTGGGGAGATGAGCAGTTCTTC
TRBV29-1	TRBJ1-3	-	-	CSVEDQGRRGNTIYF	TGCAGCGTTGAAGATCAGGGTCGTAGGGGAAACACCATATATTTT
TRBV12-3/TRBV12-4	TRBJ1-5	-	-	CASSSTRDSNQPQHF	TGTGCCAGCAGTTCCACCAGGGATAGCAATCAGCCCCAGCATTTT
TRBV29-1	TRBJ1-3	TRBD1	-	CSVTGANTGNTIYF	TGCAGCGTTACAGGGGCTAACACTGGAAACACCATATATTTT
TRBV7-2	TRBJ1-5	TRBD1	few	CASSDDRAQHF	TGTGCCAGCAGCGACGACAGGGCCCAGCATTTT
TRBV7-2	TRBJ1-6	-	-	CASSLVRNSLISPLHF	TGTGCCAGCAGCTTAGTGAGGAATTCCCTAATTTCACCCCTCCACTTT
TRBV11-2	TRBJ1-1	-	few	CASRLHGLNTEAFF	TGTGCCAGCAGATTACACGGTTTGAACACTGAAGCTTTCTTT
TRBV9	TRBJ2-1	TRBD2	-	CASSVASGRAGEQFF	TGTGCCAGCAGCGTAGCTAGCGGGAGGGCCGGTGAGCAGTTCTTC
TRBV2	TRBJ2-7	TRBD2	-	CASNEFAGVLLGEQYF	TGTGCCAGCAATGAGTTCGCGGGGGTTCTGCTAGGCGAGCAGTACTTC
TRBV4-1	TRBJ2-4	TRBD2	-	CASSNGSGFKNIQYF	TGCGCCAGCAGCAATGGTAGCGGGTTTAAAAACATTCAGTACTTC
TRBV12-3/TRBV12-4	TRBJ1-2	-	few	CASRLTVGQGYTF	TGTGCCAGCAGGCTAACGGTGGGGCAAGGCTACACCTTC
TRBV7-2	TRBJ2-3	-	few	CASTQELSTDTQYF	TGTGCCAGCACCCAGGAGCTTAGCACAGATACGCAGTATTTT
TRBV29-1	TRBJ2-3	TRBD1	-	CSVEEETGVSYTDTQYF	TGCAGCGTTGAGGAAGAGACAGGGGTTTCCTACACAGATACGCAGTATTTT
TRBV5-1	TRBJ1-1	-	few	CASTLGSVGTEAFF	TGCGCCAGCACCCTGGGGAGTGTTGGCACTGAAGCTTTCTTT
TRBV20-1	TRBJ2-3	-	-	CSATKHSTDTQYF	TGCAGTGCTACGAAACACAGCACAGATACGCAGTATTTT
TRBV4-3	TRBJ1-1	-	-	CASSQARTWITEAFF	TGCGCCAGCAGCCAAGCGAGGACCTGGATCACTGAAGCTTTCTTT
TRBV15	TRBJ2-4	TRBD1	few	CATSRDLATGGPLQYF	TGTGCCACCAGCAGAGATCTTGCGACAGGGGGCCCACTTCAGTACTTC
TRBV5-5	TRBJ1-2	-	few	CASSFGFQVGYGHTF	TGTGCCAGCAGCTTCGGCTTTCAGGTTGGCTATGGCCACACCTTC
TRBV3-1	TRBJ1-1	-	few	CASTTGGEITEAFF	TGTGCCAGCACGACGGGGGGAGAGATCACTGAAGCTTTCTTT
TRBV13	TRBJ2-2	TRBD2	-	CASSLGTSGLNTGELFF	TGTGCCAGCAGCTTAGGGACTAGCGGTTTGAACACCGGGGAGCTGTTTTTT
TRBV20-1	TRBJ1-2	-	-	CSARDLGRVYGYTF	TGCAGTGCTAGAGATCTTGGCAGGGTCTATGGCTACACCTTC
TRBV9	TRBJ2-5	-	-	CASSPTSGQETQYF	TGTGCCAGCAGCCCAACTTCAGGGCAGGAGACCCAGTACTTC
TRBV3-1	TRBJ2-5	-	few	CASSQGSTTQETQYF	TGTGCCAGCAGCCAAGGTTCTACCACCCAAGAGACCCAGTACTTC
TRBV28	TRBJ1-2	TRBD1	few	CASIARDRGADGYTF	TGTGCCAGCATAGCCAGGGACAGGGGAGCGGATGGCTACACCTTC
TRBV5-1	TRBJ1-1	-	-	CACSLVGDGAFF	TGCGCCTGCAGCTTGGTTGGGGACGGAGCTTTCTTT
TRBV5-1	TRBJ1-1	-	once	CASSLDVDTEAFF	TGCGCCAGCAGCTTGGATGTAGACACTGAAGCTTTCTTT
TRBV12-3/TRBV12-4	TRBJ1-1	-	-	CASSLVGRPPEAFF	TGTGCCAGCAGTTTAGTGGGGCGCCCACCCGAAGCTTTCTTT
TRBV6-2/TRBV6-3	TRBJ2-7	-	-	CASSYLREKYNEQYF	TGTGCCAGCAGTTACCTCCGGGAGAAGTATAACGAGCAGTACTTC
TRBV2	TRBJ2-1	TRBD2	-	CASMASGKGDEQFF	TGTGCCAGCATGGCTAGCGGGAAAGGGGATGAGCAGTTCTTC